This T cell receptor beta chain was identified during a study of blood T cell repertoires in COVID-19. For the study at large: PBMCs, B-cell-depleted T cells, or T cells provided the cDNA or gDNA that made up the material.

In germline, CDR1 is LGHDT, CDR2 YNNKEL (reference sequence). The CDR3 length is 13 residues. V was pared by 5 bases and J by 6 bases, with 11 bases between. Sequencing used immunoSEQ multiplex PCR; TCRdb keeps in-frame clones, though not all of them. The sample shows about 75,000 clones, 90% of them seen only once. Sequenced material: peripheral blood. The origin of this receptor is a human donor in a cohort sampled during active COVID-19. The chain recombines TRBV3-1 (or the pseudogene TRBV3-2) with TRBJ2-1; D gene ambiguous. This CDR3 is CASSALAFNEQFF. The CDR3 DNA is TGTGCCAGCAGCGCCTTAGCTTTCAATGAGCAGTTCTTC.